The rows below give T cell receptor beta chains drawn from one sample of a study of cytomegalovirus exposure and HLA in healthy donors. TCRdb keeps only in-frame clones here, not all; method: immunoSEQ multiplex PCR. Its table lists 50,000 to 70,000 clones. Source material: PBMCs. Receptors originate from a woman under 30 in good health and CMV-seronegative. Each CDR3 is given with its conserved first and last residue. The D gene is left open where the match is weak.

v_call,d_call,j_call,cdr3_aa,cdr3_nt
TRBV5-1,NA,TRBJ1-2,CASSPASPTGNYGYTF,TGCGCCAGCAGCCCGGCCTCACCAACAGGGAACTATGGCTACACCTTC
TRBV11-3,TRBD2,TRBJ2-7,CASSLGLAGLEQYF,TGTGCCAGCAGCTTAGGACTAGCGGGACTGGAGCAGTACTTC
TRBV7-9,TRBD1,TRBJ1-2,CASSLGRGHGGYTF,TGTGCCAGCAGCTTAGGAAGGGGGCACGGTGGCTACACCTTC
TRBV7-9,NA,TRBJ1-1,CASSRTQSFNTEAFF,TGTGCCAGCAGTCGGACACAGAGTTTTAACACTGAAGCTTTCTTT
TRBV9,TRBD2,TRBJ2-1,CASSEGLADNEQFF,TGTGCCAGCAGCGAGGGACTAGCGGACAATGAGCAGTTCTTC
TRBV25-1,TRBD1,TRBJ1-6,CASSAQQGANSPLHF,TGTGCCAGCAGTGCTCAACAGGGGGCTAACTCACCCCTCCACTTT
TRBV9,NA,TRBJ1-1,CASSVARNTEAFF,TGTGCCAGCAGCGTAGCCAGGAACACTGAAGCTTTCTTT
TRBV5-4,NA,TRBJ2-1,CASSLVSGNEQFF,TGTGCCAGCAGTTTAGTCAGCGGTAATGAGCAGTTCTTC
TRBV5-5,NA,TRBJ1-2,CASSLSAGGEDGYTF,TGTGCCAGCAGCCTTAGTGCAGGAGGAGAGGATGGCTACACCTTC
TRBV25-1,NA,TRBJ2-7,CASSKDRSTYEQYF,TGTGCCAGCAGCAAAGACAGGTCGACCTACGAGCAGTACTTC
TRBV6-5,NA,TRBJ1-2,CASSYSRSTGYTF,TGTGCCAGCAGTTACTCGAGAAGTACCGGCTACACCTTC
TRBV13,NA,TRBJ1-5,CASSEQGSGNQPQHF,TGTGCCAGCAGTGAACAGGGTTCGGGCAATCAGCCCCAGCATTTT
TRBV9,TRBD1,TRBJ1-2,CASSVGDSKTYGYTF,TGTGCCAGCAGCGTGGGGGACAGTAAAACCTATGGCTACACCTTC
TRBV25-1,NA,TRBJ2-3,CASSGQDRGDTQYF,TGTGCCAGCAGTGGACAGGATCGGGGAGATACGCAGTATTTT
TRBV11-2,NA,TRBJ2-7,CASSYGQGGFYEQYF,TGTGCCAGCAGCTATGGGCAGGGGGGATTCTACGAGCAGTACTTC
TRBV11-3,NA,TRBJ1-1,CASNRQLNTEAFF,TGTGCCAGCAACCGACAGTTAAACACTGAAGCTTTCTTT
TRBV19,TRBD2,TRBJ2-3,CASSTPSNSGGAVDTQYF,TGTGCCAGTAGTACACCTTCAAATAGCGGGGGGGCGGTGGATACGCAGTATTTT
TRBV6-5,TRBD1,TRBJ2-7,CASSAGQGTYEQYF,TGTGCCAGCAGTGCGGGACAGGGAACCTACGAGCAGTACTTC
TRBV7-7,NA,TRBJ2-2,CASSFTRDTGELFF,TGTGCTAGCAGCTTCACGCGGGACACCGGGGAGCTGTTTTTT
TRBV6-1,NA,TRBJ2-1,CASTFLVGSYNEQFF,TGTGCCAGCACGTTCCTAGTAGGCTCCTACAATGAGCAGTTCTTC